This TCR beta chain was captured in a study of OX40 agonist ivuxolimab in advanced cancers. Comment on this clone: Its cognate antigen is unknown.

Study results and caveats: Dosing at 0.1 to 3.0 mg/kg was accompanied by clonal expansion of CD4+ and CD8+ blood T cells by week 6. CD8+ T cells showed, on average, more clonal expansion than CD4+ cells.

Sequencing used immunoSEQ multiplex PCR; TCRdb keeps in-frame clones, though not all of them. The profile shows 70,000 to 95,000 clones, 85% to 90% of them singletons. CDR1 MNHNY and CDR2 SVGAGI come from the germline V gene (reference sequence). The CDR3 covers 13 residues. Trimming removed 1 base from V and 9 bases from J, with 7 bases in between. V usage is TRBV6-6 and J usage is TRBJ1-6; D is perhaps TRBD1 (5 bases). This specimen was CD4+ or CD8+ T cells sorted from blood, taken in a trial of the OX40 agonist ivuxolimab. This clonotype was obtained from an adult with an advanced solid tumor such as melanoma, head and neck, liver or kidney cancer. Here the CDR3 DNA reads TGTGCCAGCAGTTACTTGGGGGTTTCACCCCTCCACTTT. Its translation: CASSYLGVSPLHF.